A selection of T cell receptor beta chains follows, all from one sample in a study of blood T cell repertoires in COVID-19. Assay: immunoSEQ multiplex PCR; the TCRdb copy retains only in-frame clones and omits some. This sample has fewer than 200,000 clones, with around 80% found just once. The sample taken for sequencing was peripheral blood. The receptors here all came from a woman of 80 years or more with acute or convalescent COVID-19. Each CDR3 is given with its conserved first and last residue. A D gene is named only where the DNA matches it firmly. Clone size is stated in some rows and not others, as once, few, many or a class when expanded.

size	D	V	J	CDR3	DNA
-	-	TRBV10-3	TRBJ1-1	CAISEQGMNTEAFF	TGTGCCATCAGTGAGCAGGGAATGAACACTGAAGCTTTCTTT
-	TRBD2	TRBV4-3	TRBJ2-5	CASSQGSGRLETQYF	TGCGCCAGCAGCCAGGGTAGCGGGAGATTGGAGACCCAGTACTTC
-	TRBD1	TRBV27	TRBJ1-1	CASSPGTANTEAFF	TGTGCCAGCAGTCCCGGGACAGCAAACACTGAAGCTTTCTTT
-	-	TRBV6-1	TRBJ1-2	CASSEEWAVRYGYTF	TGTGCCAGCAGTGAAGAATGGGCAGTCAGGTATGGCTACACCTTC
-	-	TRBV14	TRBJ1-2	CASSQVPGLLGGGYTF	TGTGCCAGCAGCCAAGTTCCCGGGCTCCTTGGCGGGGGCTACACCTTC
-	-	TRBV7-9	TRBJ2-1	CASGKGGQSSEQFF	TGTGCCAGCGGAAAAGGGGGACAATCGAGTGAGCAGTTCTTC
-	TRBD1	TRBV6-1	TRBJ2-3	CASSEAWDRVSTDTQYF	TGTGCCAGCAGTGAAGCATGGGACAGGGTCAGCACAGATACGCAGTATTTT
-	TRBD2	TRBV9	TRBJ2-7	CASSVELAGGSYEQYF	TGTGCCAGCAGCGTAGAACTAGCGGGAGGATCCTACGAGCAGTACTTC
-	-	TRBV28	TRBJ1-1	CASRSGANRNTEAFF	TGTGCCAGCAGATCAGGGGCGAACCGGAACACTGAAGCTTTCTTT
few	-	TRBV10-3	TRBJ1-2	CAISEGGAGASYGYTF	TGTGCCATCAGTGAAGGGGGGGCAGGGGCCTCCTATGGCTACACCTTC
few	TRBD1	TRBV19	TRBJ1-5	CASGGGRGRELAQPQHF	TGTGCCAGTGGAGGGGGCAGGGGGCGCGAATTGGCTCAGCCCCAGCATTTT
-	TRBD2	TRBV27	TRBJ2-1	CASKRTSGSYNEQFF	TGTGCCAGCAAAAGGACTAGCGGGAGTTACAATGAGCAGTTCTTC
-	TRBD1	TRBV7-9	TRBJ2-2	CASSPRQGAGAGELFF	TGTGCCAGCAGCCCCAGACAGGGGGCTGGTGCCGGGGAGCTGTTTTTT
-	-	TRBV30	TRBJ1-5	CAWSVQRGNQPQHF	TGTGCCTGGAGTGTACAACGGGGCAATCAGCCCCAGCATTTT
-	-	TRBV6-6	TRBJ2-1	CASMWEGGRVNEQFF	TGTGCCAGCATGTGGGAGGGGGGACGGGTAAATGAGCAGTTCTTC
-	-	TRBV6-2/TRBV6-3	TRBJ1-2	CASSGQSNYGYTF	TGTGCCAGCAGCGGACAGTCTAACTATGGCTACACCTTC
-	-	TRBV6-5	TRBJ1-1	CASRSTGDNTEAFF	TGTGCCAGCAGATCGACAGGTGACAACACTGAAGCTTTCTTT
-	-	TRBV11-2	TRBJ1-2	CASSLVTDGYTF	TGTGCCAGCAGCTTAGTTACAGATGGCTACACCTTC
-	-	TRBV10-2	TRBJ2-1	CASSEGLYNEQFF	TGCGCCAGCAGTGAGGGACTATACAATGAGCAGTTCTTC
-	-	TRBV18	TRBJ1-2	CASSPIQADGYTF	TGTGCCAGCTCACCAATACAGGCCGATGGCTACACCTTC
-	-	TRBV14	TRBJ2-1	CASSQGLAGLNEQFF	TGTGCCAGCAGCCAAGGGCTAGCAGGACTCAATGAGCAGTTCTTC
-	TRBD2	TRBV7-2	TRBJ2-3	CASSLGGVGAGGRQDTQYF	TGTGCCAGCAGCTTAGGAGGAGTCGGGGCGGGGGGGCGGCAAGATACGCAGTATTTT
-	-	TRBV30	TRBJ2-5	CAWNPRVKETQYF	TGTGCCTGGAATCCGCGGGTAAAAGAGACCCAGTACTTC
-	TRBD1	TRBV6-5	TRBJ1-1	CASRGTGVTEAFF	TGTGCCAGCAGAGGAACAGGGGTCACTGAAGCTTTCTTT
-	-	TRBV30	TRBJ2-7	CAWSWADEQYF	TGTGCCTGGAGCTGGGCCGACGAGCAGTACTTC
-	-	TRBV28	TRBJ2-7	CASSTATGYNEQYF	TGTGCCAGCAGCACTGCGACGGGGTATAACGAGCAGTACTTC
once	-	TRBV25-1	TRBJ2-7	CASSISGKNEQYF	TGTGCCAGCAGTATCTCGGGGAAGAACGAGCAGTACTTC
-	-	TRBV19	TRBJ2-7	CATSSPGLSSYEQYF	TGTGCCACCTCGTCCCCGGGACTTTCCTCCTACGAGCAGTACTTC
-	TRBD2	TRBV7-2	TRBJ2-1	CASSSRLAGPNEQFF	TGTGCCAGCAGCTCCCGACTAGCGGGCCCCAATGAGCAGTTCTTC
-	-	TRBV12-3/TRBV12-4	TRBJ1-1	CASTLEGTEAFF	TGTGCCAGCACCCTTGAGGGCACTGAAGCTTTCTTT
-	-	TRBV5-6	TRBJ2-1	CASSGLNEQFF	TGTGCCAGCAGCGGGCTTAATGAGCAGTTCTTC